What follows are 21 T cell receptor beta chains derived from one specimen sequenced in a study of blood T cell repertoires in COVID-19. Clones were read by immunoSEQ multiplex PCR, and TCRdb kept only the in-frame ones, dropping some. The sample records more than 200,000 clones, around 80% being singletons. Sequencing used peripheral blood. The receptor source for this set is a man aged 35-49 years with acute or convalescent COVID-19.

This chain links TRBV6-5 with TRBJ1-1; D is perhaps TRBD1 (6 bases). V lost 7 bases, J lost 4 bases, and 16 bases lay in between. The CDR3 covers 14 residues. Per germline, CDR1 MNHEY and CDR2 SVGAGI. CDR3: CASILTGRGTEAFF. DNA of the CDR3: TGTGCCAGCATTCTGACAGGCCGGGGCACTGAAGCTTTCTTT.

This chain joins TRBV27 and TRBJ2-7; D may be TRBD1 (9 bases). The CDR3 loop spans 17 amino acids. Looked up from germline, CDR1 is MNHEY and CDR2 is SMNVEV (reference sequence). V gave up 8 bases and J gave up 4 bases, with 27 bases separating them. CDR3 residues: CASRARGGDRGSYEQYF. As DNA, the CDR3 is TGTGCCAGCCGGGCCCGGGGGGGTGACAGGGGGTCATACGAGCAGTACTTC.

This chain joins TRBV15 and TRBJ2-1, with TRBD1 as a possible D gene (6 bases). Germline V gene lookup returns CDR1 LNHNV and CDR2 YYDKDF (reference sequence). V lost 0 bases to trimming and J lost 5 bases, with 17 bases between them. The CDR3 has 17 amino acids. The CDR3 DNA reads TGTGCCACCAGCAGAGAGGGGGCAGGGTTTCAGGACAATGAGCAGTTCTTC. It specifies CATSREGAGFQDNEQFF.

In this sample, this clone turned up a few times. The chain joins TRBV7-2 to TRBJ1-4; 8 bases agree with TRBD1. CDR1 SGHTA and CDR2 FQGNSA come from the germline V gene. The J segment lost 7 bases and the V segment lost 5 bases, leaving 9 bases of the junction unmatched. The length of the CDR3 is 15 residues. Written as DNA, the CDR3 is TGTGCCAGCAGCAGAGAGCAGGGGGCGGGTGAAAAACTGTTTTTT. Translation gives CASSREQGAGEKLFF.

The chain joins TRBV6-1 to TRBJ1-2, with TRBD1 matching over 7 bases. V trimming: 3 bases; J trimming: 6 bases; junction bases outside the gene matches: 4. Germline V lookup: CDR1 MNHNS, CDR2 SASEGT. CDR3 length: 13 residues. The DNA for the CDR3 is TGTGCCAGCAGTGAGGACAGGACGCATGGCTACACCTTC. Its protein is CASSEDRTHGYTF.

In nucleotides, the CDR3 is TGTGCCAGCAGTTACGTCCCATCCTACGAGCAGTACTTC. Translation: CASSYVPSYEQYF. This chain connects TRBV6-2 or TRBV6-3 to TRBJ2-7, with D hard to call. V shed 2 bases and J shed 1 base, with 6 bases lying between them. This CDR3 is built from 13 residues. The germline V gene encodes CDR1 MNHEY and CDR2 SVGEGT.

The chain employs TRBV4-3 and TRBJ2-5; TRBD2 aligns across 11 bases. The V segment lost 4 bases and the J segment 4 bases; nucleotides outside the gene matches: 8. The CDR3 length is 16 residues. Germline lookup yields CDR1 LGHNA and CDR2 YSLEER. CDR3 sequence: CASSRGTSGEGETQYF. The CDR3 nucleotides are TGCGCCAGCAGCCGAGGGACTAGCGGTGAGGGAGAGACCCAGTACTTC.

The CDR3 reads CASSPSGRLTHNEQFF. DNA of the CDR3: TGTGCCAGCAGCCCTAGCGGGAGGCTAACTCACAATGAGCAGTTCTTC. The V gene is TRBV6-2 or TRBV6-3, the J gene TRBJ2-1, with 11 bases fitting TRBD2. The germline V gene encodes CDR1 MNHEY and CDR2 SVGEGT. The V and J ends lost 6 bases and 5 bases, in that order; junction bases with no gene match: 9. This CDR3 spans 16 amino acids.

This chain links TRBV27 with TRBJ2-3, with 13 bases lining up with TRBD2. With V trimmed by 3 bases and J by 6 bases, 6 bases remained unmatched. The germline V gene encodes CDR1 MNHEY and CDR2 SMNVEV (reference sequence). The CDR3 totals 16 residues. As DNA, the CDR3 is TGTGCCAGCAGTTTCTCCGGGACTAGCGGGGTTGATACGCAGTATTTT. Translation: CASSFSGTSGVDTQYF.

This chain connects TRBV27 to TRBJ1-3; TRBD1 aligns across 9 bases. The CDR3 is made up of 20 amino acids. The junction had 21 bases not matched to a gene; V was cut back by 6 bases and J by 3 bases. The V gene's germline CDR1 is MNHEY and CDR2 SMNVEV (reference sequence). This CDR3 reads CASSLQTPEGQGVVGNTIYF. The CDR3 DNA follows: TGTGCCAGCAGCTTGCAAACTCCTGAGGGACAGGGCGTAGTTGGAAACACCATATATTTT.

The genes are TRBV12-3 or TRBV12-4 and TRBJ2-7, with unresolved D. This CDR3 has 13 residues. Trimming removed 1 base from V and 1 base from J, with 5 bases in between. The CDR3 DNA sequence: TGTGCCAGCAGTTTAGAGCTATCCTACGAGCAGTACTTC. Encoded protein: CASSLELSYEQYF.

This rearrangement joins TRBV5-1 to TRBJ1-2; possibly TRBD1 for D (6 bases). Trimming took 2 bases from V and 3 from J, leaving 20 bases between them. The CDR3 contains 17 residues. The V gene's germline CDR1 is SGHRS and CDR2 YFSETQ. CDR3 protein: CASSFSWNRQVDYGYTF. Here the CDR3 DNA reads TGCGCCAGCAGCTTTTCGTGGAACCGACAGGTCGACTATGGCTACACCTTC.

This rearrangement joins TRBV3-1 (or the pseudogene TRBV3-2) to TRBJ2-1; 11 bases map to TRBD2. Trimming at V came to 1 base and at J to 9 bases, leaving 8 bases not matched to a gene. Germline V gives CDR1 LGHDT, CDR2 YNNKEL (reference sequence). CDR3 length equals 16 residues. The CDR3 sequence: CASSQGLAGRVGEQFF. The CDR3 region has the DNA TGTGCCAGCAGCCAAGGACTAGCGGGGCGGGTGGGTGAGCAGTTCTTC.

The chain carries TRBV7-8 and TRBJ1-4; 9 bases align to TRBD1. Germline V gene lookup returns CDR1 SGHVS and CDR2 FQNEAQ. This CDR3 is built from 15 residues. After removal of 5 bases from V and 8 bases from J, the junction contained 9 bases not matched to a gene. CDR3 region: CASSTAGTGWEKLFF. Written as DNA, the CDR3 is TGTGCCAGCAGCACCGCCGGGACAGGGTGGGAAAAACTGTTTTTT.

This clone was detected once. The chain employs TRBV7-8 and TRBJ1-5, with D maybe TRBD1 (6 bases). CDR1 and CDR2 from the germline V gene are SGHVS and FQNEAQ. CDR3 length: 16 amino acids. Trimming cost V 1 base and J 4 bases, with 14 bases left between them. CDR3 loop: CASSLGAGRGNQPQHF. The CDR3 nucleotides are TGTGCCAGCAGCTTAGGGGCAGGGAGGGGGAATCAGCCCCAGCATTTT. The entire variable domain, with the rest obtained from reference TRBV7-8 and TRBJ1-5, is as follows: GAGVSQSPRYKVAKRGQDVALRCDPISGHVSLFWYQQALGQGPEFLTYFQNEAQLDKSGLPSDRFFAERPEGSVSTLKIQRTQQEDSAVYLCASSLGAGRGNQPQHFGDGTRLSIL.

In its sample, this clone was seen once. The chain recombines TRBV7-6 with TRBJ1-4; the match to TRBD1 covers 9 bases. Trimming cost V 5 bases and J 10 bases; bases outside gene matches: 11. CDR1 and CDR2 (germline): SGHVS, FNYEAQ. The CDR3 is 15 residues long. DNA of the CDR3: TGTGCCAGCAGCCAGACCGGGACAGGGACTGCAAAACTGTTTTTT. Its translation is CASSQTGTGTAKLFF.

V is TRBV30 and J is TRBJ2-1; unclear D gene. The CDR3 sequence is 13 residues long. CDR1 GTSNPN and CDR2 SVGIG come from the germline V gene (reference sequence). V dropped 0 bases and J dropped 6 bases, with 9 bases sitting between them. CDR3 DNA sequence: TGTGCCTGGAGTGTGGGCTGGATCAATGAGCAGTTCTTC. This gives the protein CAWSVGWINEQFF.

The rearrangement joins TRBV3-1 (or the pseudogene TRBV3-2) to TRBJ1-3; tentatively, D is TRBD1 (5 bases). Germline loops: CDR1 LGHDT, CDR2 YNNKEL (reference sequence). The CDR3 is 15 amino acids. The V end was cut by 0 bases, the J end by 2 bases, with 8 bases between. CDR3 sequence reads: CASSQDATAGNTIYF. CDR3 sequence (DNA): TGTGCCAGCAGCCAAGATGCGACAGCTGGAAACACCATATATTTT.

J is TRBJ1-2 and V is TRBV6-5, with D maybe TRBD1 (6 bases). The germline gives CDR1 MNHEY, CDR2 SVGAGI. The CDR3 is 14 residues long. The V and J ends lost 2 bases and 5 bases respectively, with 12 bases between them. The CDR3 bases are TGTGCCAGCAGTTACGGGGGCGCAGATTATGGCTACACCTTC. This encodes CASSYGGADYGYTF.

The rearrangement links TRBV5-4 to TRBJ1-1, with unresolved D. V was shortened by 1 base and J by 1 base, with 11 bases between the two germline ends. In germline, CDR1 is SGHNT, CDR2 YYREEE (reference sequence). The CDR3 is 15 residues long. CDR3 in DNA: TGTGCCAGCAGCTTGAAACCAGGATCGAACACTGAAGCTTTCTTT. This codes for CASSLKPGSNTEAFF.

The chain links TRBV29-1 to TRBJ1-1; 10 bases align to TRBD1. The CDR3 has 13 amino acids. CDR1 is SQVTM, CDR2 ANQGSEA, per germline. V lost 4 bases to trimming and J lost 4 bases; unmatched junction nucleotides: 3. CDR3 sequence: CSVAGTGATEAFF. The CDR3 nucleotides read TGCAGCGTTGCCGGGACAGGGGCCACTGAAGCTTTCTTT.